This T cell receptor beta chain originates from a study of T cell responses to AZD1222 COVID-19 vaccine. The repertoire was sequenced with immunoSEQ multiplex PCR; TCRdb's copy has only in-frame clones and lacks some. The data hold approximately 120,000 clones, with approximately 89% observed a single time. This CDR3 contains 16 residues. Per germline, CDR1 MGHRA and CDR2 YSYEKL. V trimming: 4 bases; J trimming: 5 bases; junction bases outside the gene matches: 10. The sample here was peripheral blood, taken on day 0 of AZD1222 vaccination. The sequence was obtained from an adult in good health. The rearrangement joins TRBV4-1 to TRBJ2-5, with 10 nucleotides matching TRBD1. The CDR3 loop is CASSRADRGRGETQYF. DNA for the CDR3: TGCGCCAGCAGCCGGGCCGACAGGGGGCGCGGGGAGACCCAGTACTTC.